This T cell receptor beta chain was profiled in a study of T cell repertoires in aging, cancer and after chemotherapy. About the research overall: Donors were grouped into six age bands spanning 30 or younger through 70 or older.

The template was genomic DNA from peripheral blood, not RNA. This clonotype came up a few times. What it binds is unknown. CDR1 is PRHDT, CDR2 FYEKMQ, per germline (reference sequence). The CDR3 totals 13 residues. Trimming took 5 bases from V and 7 from J, leaving 12 bases between them. Multiplex touch-down PCR with TRB-A/B primers amplified rearranged V-D-J TRB sequences. Each CDR3 protein gets one entry after TCRdb re-called the multiplex PCR reads with MiXCR. The sample yields 10,000 to 15,000 distinct CDR3 sequences, around 30% seen once. Study-wide results and caveats: In each cancer cohort, median generation probability increased across chemotherapy, suggesting thymic output rebounded. Immunological memory after chemotherapy cannot be judged from the repertoire data.

This sequence originates from a human donor with a blood cancer. The chain couples TRBV13 to TRBJ1-5; D possibly corresponds to TRBD1 (5 bases). Sequenced sample: blood. CDR3 region: CASSIRVGQPQHF. DNA for the CDR3: TGTGCCAGCAGCATCAGGGTTGGACAGCCCCAGCATTTT.